The 27 T cell receptor beta chains listed next were all sequenced from one sample in a study. TCRdb re-derived calls from the RT-PCR reads in MiXCR, one entry per CDR3 protein. The data show about 680,000 distinct CDR3 sequences, approximately 15% seen once. What was sequenced was memory CD4+ T cells from blood. These receptors were taken from a female donor in good health, serving as a healthy control.

The chain has TRBV20-1 and TRBJ1-1; D may be TRBD1 (6 bases). This CDR3 is 12 amino acids long. V lost 7 bases, J lost 8 bases, and 17 bases lay in between. Germline-derived CDR1 and CDR2 are DFQATT and SNEGSKA (reference sequence). In DNA, the CDR3 is TGCAGTGTTCAGGGGTATGGCAAAGAAGCTTTCTTT. Protein: CSVQGYGKEAFF.

The CDR3 loop is CASSLTQHTDTQYF. CDR3 DNA: TGTGCCAGCAGTTTAACGCAACACACAGATACGCAGTATTTT. The V call is TRBV27, the J call TRBJ2-3; D ambiguous. The CDR3 runs to 14 residues. Germline-derived CDR1 and CDR2 are MNHEY and SMNVEV (reference sequence). Deletions cut 2 bases from V and 2 bases from J, with 8 bases between.

The chain recombines TRBV7-2 with TRBJ1-3, with unresolved D. The length of the CDR3 is 17 residues. Germline values: CDR1 SGHTA, CDR2 FQGNSA. V gave up 3 bases and J gave up 1 base, with 16 bases separating them. CDR3 sequence (DNA): TGTGCCAGCAGCTTTGAAATCAGGCCCACTTCTGGAAACACCATATATTTT. Amino acid sequence: CASSFEIRPTSGNTIYF.

This clonotype was observed a few times. The chain is built from TRBV29-1 and TRBJ1-2; TRBD1 might be the D (5 bases). The CDR3 sequence is 11 residues long. V lost 2 bases and J lost 7, with 8 bases in between. Germline V gene data show CDR1 as SQVTM and CDR2 as ANQGSEA. CDR3 in amino acids: CSVETGGGYTF. CDR3 nucleotides: TGCAGCGTTGAAACAGGCGGTGGCTACACCTTC.

The chain has TRBV7-3 and TRBJ2-6; either TRBD1 or TRBD2 may fit D (7 bases each). Germline assignment: CDR1 SGHTA and CDR2 FQGTGA. Trimming removed 5 bases from V and 3 bases from J, with 14 bases in between. CDR3 length: 16 amino acids. Written as DNA, the CDR3 is TGTGCCAGCAGCCTCCAGGGGGGGGTTGGGGCCAACGTCCTGACTTTC. This sequence encodes CASSLQGGVGANVLTF.

This clonotype was seen many times. This chain connects TRBV7-2 to TRBJ2-3; 10 bases are shared with TRBD1. Germline loops: CDR1 SGHTA, CDR2 FQGNSA. J lost 4 bases, V lost 5 bases, and 9 bases had no gene match. This CDR3 region has 16 residues. DNA of the CDR3: TGTGCCAGCAGCAAAAGGGTGACAGGGGGCCCAGATACGCAGTATTTT. Translation gives CASSKRVTGGPDTQYF. The entire variable domain, with the rest obtained from reference TRBV7-2 and TRBJ2-3, is as follows: GAGVSQSPSNKVTEKGKDVELRCDPISGHTALYWYRQSLGQGLEFLIYFQGNSAPDKSGLPSDRFSAERTGGSVSTLTIQRTQQEDSAVYLCASSKRVTGGPDTQYFGPGTRLTVL.

This clonotype has only a few counts. The J gene is TRBJ1-1, the V gene TRBV7-2; a weak D match, TRBD1 (5 bases). The CDR3 runs 17 residues. Trimming took 4 bases from V and 11 from J, leaving 29 bases between them. Germline CDR1 and CDR2: SGHTA and FQGNSA. The CDR3 DNA reads as TGTGCCAGCAGCTCTACGGGGGGGGACCGCCGTGTCGCAGAGGCTTTCTTT. Its protein product is CASSSTGGDRRVAEAFF.

J is TRBJ1-3 and V is TRBV9, with unresolved D. Germline lookup yields CDR1 SGDLS and CDR2 YYNGEE. The V end lost 4 bases, the J end lost 4 bases, and 18 bases lay between the germline ends. This CDR3 is built from 16 residues. CDR3 amino acids: CASSPITSFRGNTIYF. The CDR3 nucleotides are TGTGCCAGCAGCCCGATAACCAGCTTCCGGGGAAACACCATATATTTT.

The table lists this clonotype with many counts. The V gene is TRBV12-3 or TRBV12-4, the J gene TRBJ1-2, with D possibly being TRBD1 (6 bases). The CDR3 consists of 13 residues. V gave up 6 bases and J gave up 9 bases, with 17 bases separating them. CDR3 DNA: TGTGCCAGCAGCCCAAACAGGGCCTTTCGCTACACCTTC. Encoded protein: CASSPNRAFRYTF.

The chain combines TRBV20-1 with TRBJ2-1; D is unclear. The V gene's germline CDR1 is DFQATT and CDR2 SNEGSKA (reference sequence). Trimming took off 0 bases at V and 6 bases at J, with 12 bases between the two ends. The CDR3 is made up of 14 amino acids. In DNA form, the CDR3 reads TGCAGTGCTAGAGATCCCCGGACCATCAATGAGCAGTTCTTC. It yields the protein CSARDPRTINEQFF.

This clonotype was counted ten times or more. The chain is built from TRBV6-5 and TRBJ2-7; 8 bases align to TRBD1. Losses at the gene ends were 0 bases for V and 5 bases for J; bases not matched to a gene: 6. CDR1 is MNHEY, CDR2 SVGAGI, per germline. The CDR3 spans 15 residues. The CDR3 DNA follows: TGTGCCAGCAGTTACTCGAGGACAGGGCTGGACGAGCAGTACTTC. The encoded protein is CASSYSRTGLDEQYF.

The sample holds many counts of this clonotype. This sequence joins TRBV5-1 and TRBJ2-3; D is ambiguous. CDR1 is SGHRS and CDR2 is YFSETQ in the germline V gene. The CDR3 is made up of 12 amino acids. The V and J ends lost 1 base and 7 bases respectively, with 7 bases between them. The CDR3 here is CASSLSWNTQYF. CDR3 coding DNA: TGCGCCAGCAGCTTGAGTTGGAATACGCAGTATTTT.

This clonotype was seen more than once but under ten times. This sequence joins TRBV7-2 and TRBJ2-1; D may correspond to TRBD1 or TRBD2 (6 bases each). CDR3 size: 15 residues. Germline-derived CDR1 and CDR2 are SGHTA and FQGNSA. Trimming removed 8 bases at V and 8 bases at J, with 22 bases between. The CDR3 DNA is TGTGCCAGCGCCGGAGGGGGTCCTTTAAGGGATGAGCAGTTCTTC. This codes for CASAGGGPLRDEQFF.

In this sample, this clonotype turned up a few times. This sequence joins TRBV6-2 or TRBV6-3 and TRBJ1-1; D uncertain. CDR3 length: 14 residues. Looked up from germline, CDR1 is MNHEY and CDR2 is SVGEGT. Trimming took off 4 bases at V and 0 bases at J, with 9 bases between the two ends. The CDR3 DNA follows: TGTGCCAGCAGTTCCTGGGCCTTGAACACTGAAGCTTTCTTT. Protein sequence: CASSSWALNTEAFF.

Ten or more counts support this clonotype. This CDR3 is CSARGGNRGGYGYTF. The CDR3 nucleotides read TGCAGTGCTAGAGGGGGAAACAGGGGCGGGTATGGCTACACCTTC. The rearrangement joins TRBV20-1 to TRBJ1-2; 7 nucleotides match TRBD1. This CDR3 is built from 15 residues. Germline V gives CDR1 DFQATT, CDR2 SNEGSKA (reference sequence). With 1 base clipped from V and 5 bases from J, the junction kept 10 bases outside the gene matches.

The V call is TRBV5-1, the J call TRBJ1-3; D gene uncertain. Trimming removed 1 base from V and 0 bases from J, with 14 bases in between. CDR3 length: 17 amino acids. CDR1 is SGHRS, CDR2 YFSETQ, per germline. This CDR3 is CASSLNPGSTSGNTIYF. DNA for the CDR3: TGCGCCAGCAGCTTGAACCCAGGTTCGACCTCTGGAAACACCATATATTTT.

This clonotype was seen many times. The chain carries TRBV7-2 and TRBJ1-6, with D tentatively TRBD1 (5 bases). CDR3 length equals 13 residues. With 3 bases removed from V and 7 bases from J, the gap between germline ends came to 7 bases. Germline V gene data show CDR1 as SGHTA and CDR2 as FQGNSA. This chain's CDR3 is CASSFPGNSPLHF. CDR3 coding DNA: TGTGCCAGCAGCTTCCCAGGGAATTCACCCCTCCACTTT.

This clonotype was found a few times. The chain recombines TRBV5-1 with TRBJ2-1; 7 bases are shared with TRBD1. This CDR3 region has 16 residues. The ends lost 2 bases at V and 4 bases at J; junction bases unmatched: 9. The germline V gene encodes CDR1 SGHRS and CDR2 YFSETQ. This CDR3 is CASSLQGSSLYNEQFF. In DNA form, the CDR3 reads TGCGCCAGCAGCTTACAGGGGTCGAGTCTATACAATGAGCAGTTCTTC.

This clonotype showed up just a few times. The CDR3 here is CASSQSSGRFAGELFF. CDR3 nucleotides: TGCGCCAGCAGCCAATCTAGCGGGAGGTTTGCCGGGGAGCTGTTTTTT. The rearrangement links TRBV4-3 to TRBJ2-2; TRBD2 agrees at 11 bases. The V and J ends lost 2 bases and 6 bases, in that order; junction bases with no gene match: 5. Per the germline V gene, CDR1 is LGHNA and CDR2 is YSLEER. This CDR3 contains 16 residues.

The V gene is TRBV6-6, the J gene TRBJ1-1, with D tentatively TRBD1 (5 bases). V lost 7 bases and J lost 1, with 10 bases in between. The CDR3 extends over 13 amino acids. Germline CDR1 reads MNHNY; CDR2 reads SVGAGI (reference sequence). The CDR3 region has the DNA TGTGCCAGCATCCTTGACAGGAACACTGAAGCTTTCTTT. As protein: CASILDRNTEAFF.

This chain links TRBV5-1 with TRBJ1-1; the match to TRBD1 covers 7 bases. The CDR3 length is 16 residues. The junction had 9 bases not matched to a gene; V was cut back by 4 bases and J by 0 bases. The germline CDR1 and CDR2 sequences are SGHRS and YFSETQ. The CDR3 coding sequence is TGCGCCAGCAGCGGGACAGTTCTTTCCATGAACACTGAAGCTTTCTTT. It encodes CASSGTVLSMNTEAFF.

The table lists this clonotype with a few counts. This chain links TRBV5-5 with TRBJ2-7; 12 bases fit TRBD2. From germline, CDR1 is SGHKS and CDR2 YYEKEE (reference sequence). After removal of 0 bases from V and 5 bases from J, the junction contained 3 bases not matched to a gene. There are 15 residues in the CDR3. CDR3 sequence (DNA): TGTGCCAGCAGCTTGGCGACTAGCGGGAGCCACGAGCAGTACTTC. Translation gives CASSLATSGSHEQYF.

V and J are TRBV6-1 and TRBJ2-5; possible D gene TRBD2, 6 bases. With 8 bases removed from V and 3 bases from J, the gap between germline ends came to 13 bases. Germline assignment: CDR1 MNHNS and CDR2 SASEGT. The CDR3 runs to 13 residues. The CDR3 DNA sequence: TGTGCCAGCTACAACGGGAGAGAAGAGACCCAGTACTTC. Amino acid sequence: CASYNGREETQYF.

This clonotype was detected only a few times. The chain has TRBV24-1 and TRBJ1-4; TRBD1 is a possible D gene (5 bases). Per the germline V gene, CDR1 is KGHDR and CDR2 is SFDVKD. Trimming pared 2 bases from V and 7 bases from J, leaving 19 bases between. The CDR3 has 17 amino acids. CDR3 sequence (DNA): TGTGCCACCAGTGATTCCGGGACCCGGGCCGGGGGTGAAAAACTGTTTTTT. Encoded protein: CATSDSGTRAGGEKLFF.

CDR3 sequence: CASSSRGASAYFRTDTQYF. The DNA of the CDR3 is TGTGCCAGCAGCTCCCGCGGGGCTAGCGCCTATTTTCGCACAGATACGCAGTATTTT. This sequence joins TRBV7-9 and TRBJ2-3, with D maybe TRBD2 (6 bases). The germline gives CDR1 SEHNR, CDR2 FQNEAQ (reference sequence). This CDR3 has 19 amino acids. V was pared by 4 bases and J by 1 base, with 24 bases between.

The rearrangement links TRBV19 to TRBJ2-2; D not certain. V dropped 7 bases and J dropped 2 bases, with 11 bases sitting between them. The CDR3 length is 14 residues. The germline CDR1 and CDR2 sequences are LNHDA and SQIVND (reference sequence). The CDR3 sequence: CASKPQVNTGELFF. In nucleotides, the CDR3 is TGTGCCAGTAAGCCTCAGGTCAACACCGGGGAGCTGTTTTTT.

This clonotype was detected only a few times. The chain employs TRBV3-1 and TRBJ2-7; 10 positions agree with TRBD2. Losses at the gene ends were 4 bases for V and 4 bases for J; bases not matched to a gene: 13. Germline values: CDR1 LGHDT, CDR2 YNNKEL (reference sequence). CDR3 length: 17 residues. CDR3 DNA: TGTGCCAGCAGCCGGAGATGGGGGACTAGCGTGAAATACGAGCAGTACTTC. This gives the protein CASSRRWGTSVKYEQYF.